The next 16 T cell receptor beta chains were all read from a single sample in a study of regulatory T cells in long-lasting Graves disease. Both iRepertoire HTBI primers and Arm-PCR of CDR3 regions were used to build the TCR beta libraries. In TCRdb, the multiplex PCR reads were re-called with MiXCR into one record per CDR3 protein. Altogether 500,000 to 700,000 distinct CDR3 sequences are present, 25% to 30% being singletons, with the ten largest covering roughly 46%. The time point here: persistent/refractory GD, antithyroid drugs over 5 years with positive TRAb. Scientists built the TCR library using RNA that was extracted from PBMCs. This specimen consisted of peripheral blood mononuclear cells (PBMCs), obtained when the disease was refractory, from a patient treated with antithyroid drugs. The receptors originated from a female donor with Graves disease.

This clonotype was recorded a few times. The chain is built from TRBV3-1 and TRBJ1-1, with D unresolved. The ends were cut back, 4 bases at V and 2 bases at J, with 11 bases in the middle. The CDR3 length is 14 residues. Germline CDR1 LGHDT, CDR2 YNNKEL (reference sequence). Written as DNA, the CDR3 is TGTGCCAGCAGCCCGCAGACTCTAAACACTGAAGCTTTCTTT. Translated: CASSPQTLNTEAFF.

This clonotype was seen ten or more times. The rearrangement joins TRBV27 to TRBJ1-2; weak D call: TRBD1 (6 bases). The CDR3 runs to 12 residues. V lost 5 bases, J lost 7 bases, and 11 bases lay in between. Germline V gene sequence: CDR1 MNHEY, CDR2 SMNVEV (reference sequence). The CDR3 DNA is TGTGCCAGCAGTCCCCTGACAGGTGGCTACACCTTC. This translates into CASSPLTGGYTF.

In this sample, this clonotype turned up many times. The J gene is TRBJ2-7, the V gene TRBV6-1; 10 bases agree with TRBD1. Germline CDR1 reads MNHNS; CDR2 reads SASEGT. The V gene end was trimmed by 3 bases and the J gene end by 2 bases; junction bases not matched to a gene: 7. The CDR3 length is 16 residues. The DNA of the CDR3 is TGTGCCAGCAGTGACCTCCGGGACAGGGGACCCTACGAGCAGTACTTC. Residues: CASSDLRDRGPYEQYF.

The chain employs TRBV18 and TRBJ1-1; D is unresolved. Germline V gene lookup returns CDR1 KGHSH and CDR2 LQKENI. The V and J ends lost 3 bases and 0 bases respectively, with 8 bases between them. The CDR3 runs 14 residues. In DNA form, the CDR3 reads TGTGCCAGCTCACCTGAACTAATGAACACTGAAGCTTTCTTT. This translates into CASSPELMNTEAFF.

This clonotype has at least ten counts. The chain has TRBV28 and TRBJ1-2; D not certain. The germline V gene has CDR1 MDHEN and CDR2 SYDVKM. The V end lost 5 bases, the J end lost 3 bases, and 10 bases lay between the germline ends. The CDR3 consists of 13 residues. CDR3 amino acids: CASSPARHYGYTF. Written as DNA, the CDR3 is TGTGCCAGCAGTCCCGCCCGCCACTATGGCTACACCTTC.

The CDR3 spells CASSIGRGKNTEAFF. In DNA, the CDR3 is TGTGCCAGTAGTATAGGGCGGGGGAAGAACACTGAAGCTTTCTTT. The chain is built from TRBV19 and TRBJ1-1, with a possible D match to TRBD1 (5 bases). CDR1 is LNHDA, CDR2 SQIVND, per germline (reference sequence). CDR3 size: 15 residues. Trimming shortened V by 1 base and J by 1 base, and 10 bases separated the two germline ends.

The CDR3 region is CASSAVVGTGELFF. The CDR3, as DNA: TGCGCCAGCTCAGCTGTGGTTGGCACCGGGGAGCTGTTTTTT. V and J are TRBV5-1 and TRBJ2-2; D is unclear. The CDR3 sequence is 14 residues long. The germline gives CDR1 SGHRS, CDR2 YFSETQ. V was trimmed by 7 bases and J by 4 bases, leaving 14 bases between them.

At least ten counts were recorded for this clonotype. This chain joins TRBV12-3 or TRBV12-4 and TRBJ2-5; 8 bases match TRBD1. The CDR3 runs 13 residues. The J segment lost 5 bases and the V segment lost 6 bases, leaving 5 bases of the junction unmatched. The CDR3 is CASREDRDETQYF. The DNA for the CDR3 is TGTGCCAGCAGAGAGGACAGGGACGAGACCCAGTACTTC.

V and J are TRBV10-3 and TRBJ1-6; D is unclear. Deletions cut 10 bases from V and 6 bases from J, with 10 bases between. Germline CDR1 ENHRY, CDR2 SYGVKD. This CDR3 contains 12 residues. This CDR3 reads CATSWINSPLHF. CDR3 DNA sequence: TGTGCCACCAGCTGGATTAATTCACCCCTCCACTTT.

This clonotype was observed a handful of times. The chain uses TRBV10-2 and TRBJ2-7; D perhaps matches TRBD2 (5 bases). The CDR3 is 11 amino acids. The V end was cut by 5 bases, the J end by 6 bases, with 8 bases between. CDR1 is WSHSY, CDR2 SAAADI, per germline. The CDR3: CASSWEFEQYF. The CDR3 nucleotides are TGCGCCAGCAGTTGGGAGTTCGAGCAGTACTTC.

This clonotype was picked up many times. The rearrangement joins TRBV20-1 to TRBJ2-7, with 8 nucleotides matching TRBD2. The germline V gene has CDR1 DFQATT and CDR2 SNEGSKA (reference sequence). This CDR3 has 14 amino acids. V was pared by 2 bases and J by 5 bases, with 8 bases of the junction left unmatched. CDR3 sequence reads: CSARLAGPGDEQYF. In DNA, the CDR3 is TGCAGTGCTAGACTAGCGGGCCCGGGGGACGAGCAGTACTTC.

This clonotype was recorded a few times. This chain uses TRBV19 with TRBJ1-1; perhaps TRBD1 as D (6 bases). The germline CDR1 and CDR2 sequences are LNHDA and SQIVND (reference sequence). V gave up 6 bases and J gave up 2 bases, with 19 bases separating them. There are 16 residues in the CDR3. The CDR3 coding sequence is TGTGCCAGTAGGCGGGGGCAAAGGGGGGCCAACACTGAAGCTTTCTTT. Its protein is CASRRGQRGANTEAFF.

This chain connects TRBV5-1 to TRBJ1-1; unclear D gene. V lost 7 bases to trimming and J lost 0 bases, with 16 bases between them. Germline V gene data show CDR1 as SGHRS and CDR2 as YFSETQ. The CDR3 sequence is 15 residues long. CDR3 loop: CASRISSGVNTEAFF. DNA for the CDR3: TGCGCCAGCCGAATCTCTAGTGGGGTGAACACTGAAGCTTTCTTT.

This chain links TRBV5-6 with TRBJ1-1; 8 nucleotides line up with TRBD1. In germline, CDR1 is SGHDT, CDR2 YYEEEE. J lost 7 bases, V lost 4 bases, and 9 bases had no gene match. This CDR3 has 14 residues. CDR3 sequence (DNA): TGTGCCAGCAGCGCCGGACAGGGTAGAGGTGAAGCTTTCTTT. The encoded protein is CASSAGQGRGEAFF.

The chain joins TRBV6-1 to TRBJ1-5; no clear D gene. The CDR3 is 11 residues long. With 2 bases removed from V and 7 bases from J, the gap between germline ends came to 3 bases. Germline CDR1 MNHNS, CDR2 SASEGT. The CDR3 sequence is CASSEPQPQHF. The CDR3 DNA is TGTGCCAGCAGTGAACCCCAGCCCCAGCATTTT.

The genes are TRBV3-1 and TRBJ2-7; TRBD2 agrees at 16 bases. The V gene's germline CDR1 is LGHDT and CDR2 YNNKEL (reference sequence). CDR3 length equals 18 residues. Losses at the gene ends were 3 bases for V and 3 bases for J; bases not matched to a gene: 8. CDR3 region: CASSQEGLAGGLIYEQYF. DNA for the CDR3: TGTGCCAGCAGCCAGGAGGGACTAGCGGGAGGGTTGATCTACGAGCAGTACTTC.